Each of the 21 T cell receptor beta chains below was sequenced from the same sample in a study of blood T cells in healthy people across ages (dated by TCRdb to the mid-2010s). Receptors were amplified or captured by 5' RACE. Sequenced on an Illumina HiSeq 2500. The second PCR ran for about 6 to 11 cycles and used a J-beta primer mix along with a sample-barcoded 5' primer. The public sequencing data were trimmed at Q25 with fastp and processed into clonotypes with MiXCR by TCRdb, which kept only in-frame beta chains. Rows are combined by CDR3 protein, so each entry shows the most common genes and DNA. The sample includes fewer than 2,000,000 distinct CDR3 sequences, with 30% to 40% observed a single time. The ten largest make up 10% to 12% of the sample. Specimen: blood. All receptors come from a woman in her 30s in good health.

This clonotype appeared many times. The CDR3 protein is CASSPTGLSYNEQFF. CDR3 DNA: TGTGCCAGCAGCCCCACCGGGCTCAGCTACAATGAGCAGTTCTTC. This sequence joins TRBV13 and TRBJ2-1; the D is unclear. CDR1 PRHDT and CDR2 FYEKMQ come from the germline V gene (reference sequence). The V and J ends lost 5 bases and 3 bases respectively, with 14 bases between them. The CDR3 contains 15 residues. Full variable domain (remainder filled in from reference TRBV13 and TRBJ2-1): AAGVIQSPRHLIKEKRETATLKCYPIPRHDTVYWYQQGPGQDPQFLISFYEKMQSDKGSIPDRFSAQQFSDYHSELNMSSLELGDSALYFCASSPTGLSYNEQFFGPGTRLTVL.

This clonotype showed up many times. A junction end diverges from the germline sequence, so it may reflect a read error. This chain connects TRBV7-9 to TRBJ2-3; D is unclear. Germline V gives CDR1 SEHNR, CDR2 FQNEAQ (reference sequence). The CDR3 has 14 amino acids. CDR3 sequence: CASSLAGIADTQYF. CDR3 sequence (DNA): TGCGCCAGCAGCTTGGCCGGAATCGCAGATACGCAGTATTTT.

Ten or more counts support this clonotype. The rearrangement links TRBV6-5 to TRBJ1-2, with a tentative D call TRBD1 (6 bases). The germline gives CDR1 MNHEY, CDR2 SVGAGI. The CDR3 runs to 16 residues. V was trimmed by 10 bases and J by 4 bases, leaving 25 bases between them. For the CDR3, the DNA is TGTGCCACCCGCGGCGAGGCTGGCAGGGGCGGCTATGGCTACACCTTC. Protein sequence: CATRGEAGRGGYGYTF.

The V and J genes are TRBV7-9 and TRBJ1-5, with D unresolved. This CDR3 contains 15 residues. V lost 5 bases to trimming and J lost 0 bases, with 11 bases between them. Per germline, CDR1 SEHNR and CDR2 FQNEAQ (reference sequence). The CDR3 region is CASSPAGDSNQPQHF. In nucleotides, the CDR3 is TGTGCCAGCAGCCCTGCTGGGGATAGCAATCAGCCCCAGCATTTT. Based on the CDR3 plus reference TRBV7-9 and TRBJ1-5, the full variable domain is DTGVSQNPRHKITKRGQNVTFRCDPISEHNRLYWYRQTLGQGPEFLTYFQNEAQLEKSRLLSDRFSAERPKGSFSTLEIQRTEQGDSAMYLCASSPAGDSNQPQHFGDGTRLSIL.

The V call is TRBV20-1, the J call TRBJ2-7; 7 nucleotides align to TRBD2. V lost 1 base to trimming and J lost 7 bases; unmatched junction nucleotides: 7. This CDR3 has 13 residues. Germline V gene lookup returns CDR1 DFQATT and CDR2 SNEGSKA (reference sequence). The CDR3 sequence: CSARGGGVGEQYF. The CDR3 DNA reads as TGCAGTGCTAGAGGGGGAGGGGTAGGAGAGCAGTACTTC.

The chain combines TRBV7-2 with TRBJ2-5; 8 positions agree with TRBD2. The J segment lost 10 bases and the V segment lost 5 bases, leaving 15 bases of the junction unmatched. CDR3 length: 15 amino acids. Looked up from germline, CDR1 is SGHTA and CDR2 is FQGNSA. In DNA form, the CDR3 reads TGTGCCAGCAGCCTCCTTGAGCGGGGGTTCGGGGACCAGTACTTC. The encoded protein is CASSLLERGFGDQYF.

In regard to this clonotype: A clone one base away is much larger, so this may be a read error. V gene TRBV20-1 combines with J gene TRBJ2-3; D uncertain. V was clipped by 1 base and J by 10 bases, with 15 bases between them. CDR1 and CDR2 from the germline V gene are DFQATT and SNEGSKA (reference sequence). The CDR3 has 13 residues. Here the CDR3 reads CSARGYRVDAQYF. In nucleotides, the CDR3 is TGCAGTGCTAGAGGGTACCGGGTGGATGCGCAGTATTTT.

The J gene is TRBJ2-7, the V gene TRBV27; no definite D call. Trimming shortened V by 3 bases and J by 2 bases, and 23 bases separated the two germline ends. This CDR3 has 18 residues. Germline V lookup: CDR1 MNHEY, CDR2 SMNVEV (reference sequence). The CDR3 nucleotides are TGTGCCAGCAGTTTCTCGGTTGGAGACTCCGTTACCACCTACGAGCAGTACTTC. The encoded protein is CASSFSVGDSVTTYEQYF.

The chain joins TRBV4-2 to TRBJ2-5; D not resolved. The V gene lost 0 bases and the J gene lost 11 bases, with 19 bases spanning the gap. CDR3 length equals 15 residues. Germline CDR1 reads LGHNA; CDR2 reads YNFKEQ. CDR3 DNA: TGTGCCAGCAGCCAAGATGTAGGCCTACCGATGGTACAGTACTTC. Its translation: CASSQDVGLPMVQYF.

The chain combines TRBV6-6 with TRBJ2-7; 7 nucleotides match TRBD1. CDR1 and CDR2 (germline): MNHNY, SVGAGI (reference sequence). The CDR3 is made up of 16 amino acids. V was pared by 6 bases and J by 0 bases, with 11 bases of the junction left unmatched. The CDR3 reads CASSRTGSPSSYEQYF. CDR3 bases: TGTGCCAGCAGCCGGACAGGTTCTCCTAGCTCCTACGAGCAGTACTTC.

The chain carries TRBV3-1 and TRBJ2-1; D might be TRBD1 (6 bases). With 4 bases removed from V and 10 bases from J, the gap between germline ends came to 29 bases. CDR1 and CDR2 from the germline V gene are LGHDT and YNNKEL (reference sequence). This CDR3 contains 18 residues. CDR3 loop: CASSPKREQGSTVGEQFF. The CDR3 coding sequence is TGTGCCAGCAGCCCGAAGAGAGAGCAGGGGTCGACGGTGGGGGAGCAGTTCTTC.

The chain links TRBV4-1 to TRBJ2-7; 7 bases are shared with TRBD2. The germline CDR1 and CDR2 sequences are MGHRA and YSYEKL. The CDR3 runs 16 residues. Losses at the gene ends were 3 bases for V and 0 bases for J; bases not matched to a gene: 8. The CDR3 DNA is TGCGCCAGCAGCCACAACAGACTAGCCAGCTCCTACGAGCAGTACTTC. Amino acid sequence: CASSHNRLASSYEQYF.

The V and J genes are TRBV28 and TRBJ2-7; maybe TRBD1 (5 bases). CDR3 size: 15 residues. The V gene's germline CDR1 is MDHEN and CDR2 SYDVKM. The V and J ends lost 4 bases and 0 bases respectively, with 13 bases between them. CDR3 nucleotides: TGTGCCAGCAGTTGGATACCGACAGTCTCCTACGAGCAGTACTTC. Its translation: CASSWIPTVSYEQYF.

This chain links TRBV27 with TRBJ1-5; no reliable D call. The CDR3 totals 14 residues. Germline assignment: CDR1 MNHEY and CDR2 SMNVEV (reference sequence). CDR3 sequence: CAVGNRADNQPQHF. The CDR3, as DNA: TGTGCGGTGGGGAATAGGGCAGACAATCAGCCCCAGCATTTT.

This clonotype was detected only a few times. This chain connects TRBV2 to TRBJ1-4; unclear D gene. The CDR3 covers 15 residues. Germline V gene lookup returns CDR1 SNHLY and CDR2 FYNNEI. The V gene lost 7 bases and the J gene lost 8 bases, with 20 bases spanning the gap. The CDR3, as DNA: TGTGCCAGCAATTCAGGCCCCGGAGAGCACGAAAAACTGTTTTTT. It translates to CASNSGPGEHEKLFF. The variable domain in full, completed from reference TRBV2 and TRBJ1-4, reads EPEVTQTPSHQVTQMGQEVILRCVPISNHLYFYWYRQILGQKVEFLVSFYNNEISEKSEIFDDQFSVERPDGSNFTLKIRSTKLEDSAMYFCASNSGPGEHEKLFFGSGTQLSVL.

This clonotype has a handful of counts. The V and J genes are TRBV20-1 and TRBJ2-5; D ambiguous. The V end was cut by 6 bases, the J end by 2 bases, with 16 bases between. Germline CDR1 reads DFQATT; CDR2 reads SNEGSKA (reference sequence). The CDR3 is made up of 14 amino acids. The CDR3 spells CSAFTGGLQETQYF. DNA for the CDR3: TGCAGTGCCTTTACTGGCGGTCTACAAGAGACCCAGTACTTC.

This clonotype was found a few times. V gene TRBV20-1 combines with J gene TRBJ2-3; 8 bases fit TRBD2. V was pared by 7 bases and J by 2 bases, with 2 bases of the junction left unmatched. The CDR3 length is 12 residues. Germline loops: CDR1 DFQATT, CDR2 SNEGSKA (reference sequence). The CDR3 sequence is CSGSGITDTQYF. The CDR3 region has the DNA TGCAGTGGTAGCGGGATCACAGATACGCAGTATTTT.

The gene calls are TRBV12-3 or TRBV12-4 and TRBJ2-7, with 10 bases lining up with TRBD2. The CDR3 runs 15 residues. J lost 2 bases, V lost 6 bases, and 7 bases had no gene match. The CDR3 region has the DNA TGTGCCAGCAGCCTACTAGCGGGGAGCCCCTACGAGCAGTACTTC. The encoded protein is CASSLLAGSPYEQYF.

In its sample, this clonotype was seen a few times. V is TRBV20-1 and J is TRBJ1-6, with 9 bases aligning to TRBD1. This CDR3 has 16 residues. CDR1 DFQATT and CDR2 SNEGSKA come from the germline V gene (reference sequence). The J segment lost 7 bases and the V segment lost 6 bases, leaving 13 bases of the junction unmatched. The CDR3 region has the DNA TGCAGTGCCTCGGCCGAATGGACAGGGGTCAATTCACCCCTCCACTTT. Translating gives CSASAEWTGVNSPLHF.

This clonotype was counted only a few times. The rearrangement links TRBV20-1 to TRBJ2-7, with TRBD2 identical over 7 bases. The CDR3 length is 15 residues. Germline CDR1 and CDR2: DFQATT and SNEGSKA (reference sequence). After removal of 0 bases from V and 0 bases from J, the junction contained 5 bases not matched to a gene. This CDR3 is CSAREGGSRSYEQYF. CDR3 DNA: TGCAGTGCTAGAGAGGGGGGGAGCCGCTCCTACGAGCAGTACTTC.

Regarding this clonotype: A read error may account for a junction end that differs from germline. The chain couples TRBV4-1 to TRBJ1-2; TRBD1 matches at 7 bases. The CDR3 sequence is 15 residues long. CDR1 MGHRA and CDR2 YSYEKL come from the germline V gene. For the CDR3, the DNA is TGCGCCAGCAGCCCCCCGGGACAGCATAACTATGGCTGCACCTTC. Translated, it gives CASSPPGQHNYGCTF.